This is a list of T cell receptor beta chains from one sample in a study of CD8 T cells in ankylosing spondylitis. TCRdb reprocessed the 5' RACE reads with MiXCR, giving one entry per CDR3 protein. Seen here are under 250,000 distinct CDR3 sequences, roughly 32% observed once, and the top ten hold around 4%. Sample: blood, either unsorted or a sorted T cell fraction (not recorded which). The receptors derive from a male donor with ankylosing spondylitis or in good health (not recorded which). CDR3s include the opening cysteine and the closing phenylalanine or tryptophan. The D gene is left open where the match is weak. For some rows the clone size is stated as once, few or many, or as a class when expanded; others skip it.

J | size | D | V | CDR3 | DNA
TRBJ2-7 | - | - | TRBV29-1 | CSAVGASEQYF | TGCAGTGCCGTGGGGGCCTCCGAGCAGTACTTC
TRBJ2-7 | few | - | TRBV12-3/TRBV12-4 | CASCGASSPYEQYF | TGTGCCAGTTGTGGGGCCTCTTCCCCCTACGAGCAGTACTTC
TRBJ2-6 | - | - | TRBV15 | CATSRDPLGPNVLTF | TGTGCCACCAGCAGAGATCCTCTAGGACCCAACGTCCTGACTTTC
TRBJ2-5 | - | TRBD2 | TRBV12-3/TRBV12-4 | CASSLAGLAGGKTQYF | TGTGCCAGCAGTTTAGCGGGACTAGCGGGGGGGAAGACCCAGTACTTC
TRBJ2-3 | - | - | TRBV12-3/TRBV12-4 | CASSFGLLPDTQYF | TGTGCCAGCAGTTTCGGACTCCTACCAGATACGCAGTATTTT
TRBJ2-7 | - | TRBD1 | TRBV20-1 | CSFRGGTGPVEQYF | TGCAGCTTCCGGGGAGGGACAGGGCCCGTTGAGCAGTACTTC
TRBJ1-5 | few | TRBD1 | TRBV15 | CATSVDRGQPQHF | TGTGCCACCAGCGTAGACAGGGGGCAGCCCCAGCATTTT
TRBJ1-4 | - | - | TRBV6-1 | CASSEAGPPEKLFF | TGTGCCAGCAGTGAAGCGGGACCGCCAGAAAAACTGTTTTTT
TRBJ2-7 | - | TRBD2 | TRBV5-6 | CASSLGLAGTLKQYF | TGTGCCAGCAGCTTGGGACTAGCGGGGACCTTGAAGCAGTACTTC
TRBJ2-4 | - | - | TRBV12-3/TRBV12-4 | CASSTRTGRGIQYF | TGTGCCAGCAGTACCCGGACAGGGAGGGGCATTCAGTACTTC
TRBJ2-1 | - | TRBD1 | TRBV15 | CATSTTFLDRGRWGGLYNEQFF | TGTGCCACCAGCACCACTTTTTTGGACAGGGGGCGTTGGGGGGGATTATACAATGAGCAGTTCTTC
TRBJ2-7 | - | TRBD1 | TRBV10-3 | CAAGTGGNEQYF | TGTGCCGCCGGGACAGGGGGCAACGAGCAGTACTTC
TRBJ2-7 | - | - | TRBV6-5 | CASSYSGAQYF | TGTGCCAGCAGTTACTCGGGGGCCCAGTACTTC
TRBJ1-1 | few | - | TRBV12-3/TRBV12-4 | CASTIPRVHTEAFF | TGTGCCAGCACCATTCCTAGGGTCCACACTGAAGCTTTCTTT
TRBJ1-6 | many | - | TRBV20-1 | CSASRVGSSPLHF | TGCAGTGCGTCCCGGGTGGGGAGTTCACCCCTCCACTTT
TRBJ2-3 | - | TRBD2 | TRBV12-3/TRBV12-4 | CASRPSGTSTDTQYF | TGTGCCAGCAGGCCTAGCGGTACTAGCACAGATACGCAGTATTTT
TRBJ2-2 | - | - | TRBV5-1 | CASSDGTGVSELFF | TGCGCCAGCAGCGACGGGACTGGGGTTTCGGAGCTGTTTTTT
TRBJ1-6 | few | - | TRBV19 | CASSVRGFDSPLHF | TGTGCCAGTAGCGTAAGGGGGTTTGATTCACCCCTCCACTTT
TRBJ1-1 | - | TRBD1 | TRBV12-3/TRBV12-4 | CASSSRDRGRRAFF | TGTGCCAGCAGTTCCCGGGACAGGGGGCGGCGAGCTTTCTTT